This paragraph covers one T cell receptor beta chain sequence. This specimen comes from a study of blood T cell repertoires in COVID-19. This CDR3 contains 14 residues. Clones were read by immunoSEQ multiplex PCR, and TCRdb kept only the in-frame ones, dropping some. The sample yields approximately 150,000 clones, more than 75% seen once. This TCR came from a human donor in a cohort sampled during active COVID-19. This chain joins TRBV21-1 and TRBJ2-7; the tabulated D call, TRBD1, remains unverified against the DNA. TRBV21-1 is listed as a pseudogene. Specimen: peripheral blood. This CDR3 reads CASSKAHWGSRKYV. CDR3 DNA: TGTGCCAGCAGCAAAGCTCATTGGGGCAGCCGAAAGTACGTC.